One and the same sample provided the 22 T cell receptor beta chains below, sequenced in a study of cytomegalovirus exposure and HLA in healthy donors. This PCR relied on a set of 60 Vbeta primers and 13 Jbeta primers. The method was immunoSEQ multiplex PCR; TCRdb's version includes in-frame clones alone and lacks a portion of them. The sample lists 85,000 to 120,000 clones, more than 60% occurring once. The sequencing sample was made of PBMCs. These receptors were collected from a woman aged 50 to 65 in good health and CMV-seropositive.

The chain uses TRBV5-1 and TRBJ2-2; 8 nucleotides align to TRBD1. With V trimmed by 3 bases and J by 2 bases, 3 bases remained unmatched. CDR1 is SGHRS and CDR2 is YFSETQ in the germline V gene. This CDR3 spans 15 amino acids. In DNA form, the CDR3 reads TGCGCCAGCAGCTCCGGGACAGGCAACACCGGGGAGCTGTTTTTT. Translating gives CASSSGTGNTGELFF.

The sample holds many counts of this clone. V is TRBV6-1 and J is TRBJ2-6; TRBD1 matches 8 bases. This CDR3 is 18 amino acids long. With 0 bases clipped from V and 4 bases from J, the junction kept 8 bases outside the gene matches. CDR1 and CDR2 (germline): MNHNS, SASEGT. Here the CDR3 reads CASSEAGQGALGANVLTF. CDR3 coding DNA: TGTGCCAGCAGTGAAGCAGGGCAGGGGGCGTTGGGGGCCAACGTCCTGACTTTC.

The rearrangement uses TRBV10-3 and TRBJ2-2; 7 nucleotides line up with TRBD1. V was pared by 6 bases and J by 4 bases, with 11 bases of the junction left unmatched. The V gene's germline CDR1 is ENHRY and CDR2 SYGVKD. The CDR3 runs 16 residues. CDR3 loop: CAISTPTGSGTGELFF. CDR3 nucleotide sequence: TGTGCCATCAGCACTCCGACAGGGTCTGGCACCGGGGAGCTGTTTTTT.

The V gene is TRBV19, the J gene TRBJ1-5; a weak D match, TRBD1 (5 bases). CDR3 length: 16 residues. V lost 0 bases, J lost 3 bases, and 12 bases lay in between. The germline V gene encodes CDR1 LNHDA and CDR2 SQIVND (reference sequence). The CDR3 sequence is CASSIDHSGYNQPQHF. The DNA of the CDR3 is TGTGCCAGTAGTATAGATCATTCAGGGTACAATCAGCCCCAGCATTTT.

The chain uses TRBV5-4 and TRBJ2-1, with TRBD1 identical over 11 bases. Germline V lookup: CDR1 SGHNT, CDR2 YYREEE (reference sequence). The junction had 8 bases not matched to a gene; V was cut back by 4 bases and J by 8 bases. The CDR3 contains 15 residues. This CDR3 is CASSIPGQGGDEQFF. In DNA, the CDR3 is TGTGCCAGCAGCATCCCGGGACAGGGGGGCGATGAGCAGTTCTTC.

This clone was seen just once. The chain couples TRBV6-5 to TRBJ1-1; D ambiguous. The CDR3 is made up of 15 amino acids. V was pared by 0 bases and J by 4 bases, with 12 bases between. Germline-derived CDR1 and CDR2 are MNHEY and SVGAGI. CDR3 nucleotide sequence: TGTGCCAGCAGTTACTCTGTTATAGGAGGCACTGAAGCTTTCTTT. Translating gives CASSYSVIGGTEAFF.

V and J are TRBV11-1 and TRBJ2-5, with D possibly matching TRBD2 (5 bases). V was trimmed by 6 bases and J by 1 base, leaving 18 bases between them. There are 16 residues in the CDR3. Germline values: CDR1 SGHAT, CDR2 FQDESV (reference sequence). The CDR3 spells CASSPPGLTSQETQYF. The CDR3 region has the DNA TGTGCCAGCAGTCCCCCCGGACTGACCAGCCAAGAGACCCAGTACTTC.

This chain joins TRBV5-4 and TRBJ1-4; TRBD1 is a possible D gene (6 bases). The germline V and J ends were trimmed by 4 bases and 4 bases, with 14 bases remaining between them. Germline V CDR1 and CDR2: SGHNT, YYREEE (reference sequence). CDR3 length equals 15 residues. CDR3 DNA: TGTGCCAGCAGCAAGACGGACAGATTTAATGAAAAACTGTTTTTT. Residues: CASSKTDRFNEKLFF.

In this sample, this clone turned up once. The chain uses TRBV18 and TRBJ2-1, with TRBD1 as a possible D gene (7 bases). The CDR3 length is 16 residues. The germline V gene has CDR1 KGHSH and CDR2 LQKENI. The germline V and J ends were trimmed by 3 bases and 2 bases, with 14 bases remaining between them. The CDR3 DNA reads as TGTGCCAGCTCACCGAACAGGGGACTGACCTACAATGAGCAGTTCTTC. Protein sequence: CASSPNRGLTYNEQFF.

This clone occurred once. The chain combines TRBV6-1 with TRBJ1-3; possible D gene TRBD1, 5 bases. Germline V gene lookup returns CDR1 MNHNS and CDR2 SASEGT. The CDR3 consists of 16 residues. Trimming stripped 3 bases from V and 0 bases from J, with 12 bases between. CDR3 protein: CASSDSTGRSGNTIYF. CDR3 DNA: TGTGCCAGCAGTGATTCTACAGGACGCTCTGGAAACACCATATATTTT.

This clone was counted between two and nine times. The gene calls are TRBV7-9 and TRBJ1-1; tentatively, D is TRBD1 (6 bases). V lost 7 bases and J lost 1, with 13 bases in between. Per the germline V gene, CDR1 is SEHNR and CDR2 is FQNEAQ (reference sequence). There are 14 residues in the CDR3. The CDR3 loop is CASIHPDRNTEAFF. The CDR3 DNA is TGTGCCAGCATCCATCCGGACAGGAACACTGAAGCTTTCTTT.

The genes are TRBV6-5 and TRBJ1-1; 11 nucleotides align to TRBD1. V lost 8 bases and J lost 5; bases outside the gene matches: 10. The germline CDR1 and CDR2 sequences are MNHEY and SVGAGI. The CDR3 length is 15 residues. CDR3 sequence reads: CASGWTGGGRTEAFF. The CDR3 DNA reads as TGTGCCAGCGGTTGGACAGGGGGCGGTAGGACTGAAGCTTTCTTT.

This sequence joins TRBV6-4 and TRBJ2-3; D gene ambiguous. Trimming stripped 6 bases from V and 2 bases from J, with 9 bases between. CDR3 size: 13 residues. Germline lookup yields CDR1 MRHNA and CDR2 SNTAGT. CDR3 in DNA: TGTGCCAGCAGCACAGATTACACAGATACGCAGTATTTT. It codes for CASSTDYTDTQYF.

The sample holds one count of this clone. The chain employs TRBV5-8 and TRBJ2-5; maybe TRBD1 (6 bases). CDR3 length: 14 amino acids. Germline V CDR1 and CDR2: SGHTS, YDEGEE. V was shortened by 1 base and J by 2 bases, with 9 bases between the two germline ends. The CDR3 DNA sequence: TGTGCCAGCAGCTTGTTCAGGGGACAAGAGACCCAGTACTTC. It encodes CASSLFRGQETQYF.

The rearrangement joins TRBV11-1 to TRBJ1-1; 8 nucleotides match TRBD1. The V segment lost 5 bases and the J segment 6 bases; nucleotides outside the gene matches: 14. Per germline, CDR1 SGHAT and CDR2 FQDESV (reference sequence). This CDR3 is built from 16 residues. CDR3 sequence: CASSLTPRGRFPEAFF. The CDR3 region has the DNA TGTGCCAGCAGCCTCACCCCCAGGGGGCGATTTCCTGAAGCTTTCTTT. The complete variable domain, with remaining parts taken from reference TRBV11-1 and TRBJ1-1, reads EAEVAQSPRYKITEKSQAVAFWCDPISGHATLYWYRQILGQGPELLVQFQDESVVDDSQLPKDRFSAERLKGVDSTLKIQPAELGDSAMYLCASSLTPRGRFPEAFFGQGTRLTVV.

Here the CDR3 reads CASSSPGTGVSYEQYF. The CDR3 nucleotides are TGTGCCAGCAGCTCCCCCGGGACAGGGGTTTCCTACGAGCAGTACTTC. The J gene is TRBJ2-7, the V gene TRBV5-5, with TRBD1 matching over 10 bases. Trimming cost V 3 bases and J 1 base; bases outside gene matches: 7. This CDR3 is built from 16 residues. Germline assignment: CDR1 SGHKS and CDR2 YYEKEE (reference sequence).

The genes are TRBV28 and TRBJ1-1; 8 bases agree with TRBD1. CDR1 is MDHEN and CDR2 is SYDVKM in the germline V gene. CDR3 length equals 15 residues. V gave up 4 bases and J gave up 1 base; unmatched junction bases: 5. The CDR3 bases are TGTGCCAGCAGTTCTCGCGGACAGGGGAACACTGAAGCTTTCTTT. This sequence encodes CASSSRGQGNTEAFF. Looking up the rest from reference TRBV28 and TRBJ1-1 gives the full variable domain: DVKVTQSSRYLVKRTGEKVFLECVQDMDHENMFWYRQDPGLGLRLIYFSYDVKMKEKGDIPEGYSVSREKKERFSLILESASTNQTSMYLCASSSRGQGNTEAFFGQGTRLTVV.

The rearrangement joins TRBV2 to TRBJ2-3; TRBD2 matches at 7 bases. The V gene end was trimmed by 6 bases and the J gene end by 6 bases; junction bases not matched to a gene: 12. The germline V gene encodes CDR1 SNHLY and CDR2 FYNNEI. The CDR3 runs to 15 residues. CDR3 sequence: CASRDSGLVVDTQYF. The CDR3 bases are TGTGCCAGCAGGGATAGCGGGTTAGTGGTGGATACGCAGTATTTT.

This clone has just a few counts. V usage is TRBV4-3 and J usage is TRBJ2-5, with 10 bases aligning to TRBD2. Germline trimming cut 1 base from V and 2 bases from J; bases unmatched to any gene: 13. CDR1 LGHNA and CDR2 YSLEER come from the germline V gene. The CDR3 is 19 amino acids. The chain's CDR3 is CASSQVRGSAGGPQETQYF. The CDR3 DNA reads TGCGCCAGCAGCCAAGTAAGGGGTTCAGCGGGGGGGCCTCAAGAGACCCAGTACTTC.

This sequence joins TRBV30 and TRBJ1-2; D remains unclear. Germline values: CDR1 GTSNPN, CDR2 SVGIG (reference sequence). Trimming took 1 base from V and 2 from J, leaving 8 bases between them. The CDR3 extends over 13 amino acids. The CDR3 spells CAWSGALNYGYTF. The CDR3 DNA sequence: TGTGCCTGGAGTGGGGCTCTGAACTATGGCTACACCTTC.

The CDR3 region has the DNA TGTGCCAGCAGCTCCCCGGGGGGGCGAACAGATACGCAGTATTTT. Amino acid sequence: CASSSPGGRTDTQYF. The rearrangement links TRBV7-3 to TRBJ2-3; 8 bases align to TRBD2. Germline V gene data show CDR1 as SGHTA and CDR2 as FQGTGA. The CDR3 has 15 amino acids. V was pared by 4 bases and J by 3 bases, with 6 bases of the junction left unmatched.

This clone was seen just once. The chain uses TRBV28 and TRBJ1-4, with 11 bases identical to TRBD1. Germline assignment: CDR1 MDHEN and CDR2 SYDVKM. The CDR3 loop spans 17 amino acids. The V segment lost 3 bases and the J segment 0 bases; nucleotides outside the gene matches: 3. The CDR3 nucleotides are TGTGCCAGCAGTTTGGGGACAGGGGGACCAACTAATGAAAAACTGTTTTTT. Translating it yields CASSLGTGGPTNEKLFF.